Sequencing of this T cell receptor (beta chain) was carried out in a study of cytomegalovirus exposure and HLA in healthy donors. Study at large: Early release data held some 79 million unique TCRs from HLA-typed donors. Study-wide results and limits: Common viral pathogens (according to a later analysis) appeared linked to several of the most significant clusters. Immune exposure was documented only through CMV serostatus.

About this clone itself: The antigen is unknown.

PCR used 60 Vbeta primers and 13 Jbeta primers. Here immunoSEQ multiplex PCR was the method, and the copy in TCRdb shows in-frame clones only, minus some. The top ten clones hold 3% to 3.5% of a sample with about 160,000 clones, 75% to 80% of them seen once. This CDR3 is 14 amino acids long. V lost 8 bases to trimming and J lost 0 bases, with 13 bases between them. Per germline, CDR1 SNHLY and CDR2 FYNNEI. Sequencing was carried out using PBMCs. This chain joins TRBV2 and TRBJ1-1; perhaps TRBD1 as D (5 bases). The receptor's source is a woman between 35 and 50 years old in good health and CMV-seronegative. CDR3 nucleotides: TGTGCCAGCGGAGGGGAGGCCATGAACACTGAAGCTTTCTTT. It translates to CASGGEAMNTEAFF.